Sequencing of this T cell receptor beta chain was carried out in a study of blood T cell repertoires in COVID-19. On the study more broadly: Acute-phase and convalescent COVID-19 samples originated in the United States, Italy and Spain. PBMCs, B-cell-depleted T cells, or T cells were the source of the cDNA or gDNA that made up the material.

In the study's own analysis: Researchers report that nucleated cell counts were estimated from reference gene primer amplification. Here immunoSEQ multiplex PCR was the method, and the copy in TCRdb shows in-frame clones only, minus some. V and J calls and clone size come straight from that table; D and trimming were deduced from the DNA. The sample consists of some 64,000 clones, 79% of them appearing once. Germline V gives CDR1 MDHEN, CDR2 SYDVKM. This CDR3 has 15 amino acids. V dropped 4 bases and J dropped 12; count of bases not matched to a gene: 12. This chain uses TRBV28 with TRBJ2-2, with 9 bases lining up with TRBD2. The clonotype originates from a woman aged 55 to 70 with acute or convalescent COVID-19. The specimen was peripheral blood. CDR3 region: CASSSPGGGVGKLFF. For the CDR3, the DNA is TGTGCCAGCAGTTCACCCGGCGGGGGGGTAGGAAAGCTGTTTTTT.